The rows below give T cell receptor beta chains drawn from one sample of a study of blood T cell repertoires in COVID-19. Sequenced by immunoSEQ multiplex PCR; TCRdb stores in-frame clones only, minus some. The repertoire holds about 290,000 clones, with around 92% as singletons. Sequencing input: peripheral blood. Every receptor here comes from a woman aged 25 to 39 with COVID-19, enrolled during active disease. CDR3s include the opening cysteine and the closing phenylalanine or tryptophan. A D gene is named only where the DNA matches it firmly. Clone size is stated in some rows and not others, as once, few, many or a class when expanded.

D,J,length,V,size,DNA,CDR3
-,TRBJ1-5,15,TRBV6-6,-,TGTGCCAGCAGTTACCGGGGTCATAGCAATCAGCCCCAGCATTTT,CASSYRGHSNQPQHF
TRBD2,TRBJ2-1,18,TRBV9,-,TGTGCCAGCAGCCCTCCCGGGACTAGCGGGGGGACCTACAATGAGCAGTTCTTC,CASSPPGTSGGTYNEQFF
-,TRBJ1-1,13,TRBV7-9,-,TGTGCCAGCAGCGCACTTGAGCGGTCTGAAGCTTTCTTT,CASSALERSEAFF
-,TRBJ2-3,12,TRBV6-5,-,TGTGCCAGCAGGATAGCGCCAGATACGCAGTATTTT,CASRIAPDTQYF
TRBD2,TRBJ2-3,15,TRBV19,-,TGTGCCAGTACCATCGGGGCACTAGCGGTAGATACGCAGTATTTT,CASTIGALAVDTQYF
-,TRBJ1-4,14,TRBV2,-,TGTGCCAGCAGAAAAGATGGAGGATATGAAAAACTGTTTTTT,CASRKDGGYEKLFF
TRBD1,TRBJ2-1,16,TRBV6-6,-,TGTGCCAGCAGCTACTTAGACAGGGGATCTGGTAATGAGCAGTTCTTC,CASSYLDRGSGNEQFF
-,TRBJ2-2,15,TRBV10-1,-,TGCGCCAGCAGCCCACTATCCGGGGGTCCCGGGGAGCTGTTTTTT,CASSPLSGGPGELFF
-,TRBJ1-5,13,TRBV3-1/TRBV3-2,-,TGTGCCAGTACCTCAGGGAGCAATCAGCCCCAGCATTTT,CASTSGSNQPQHF
-,TRBJ1-2,14,TRBV18,once,TGTGCCAGCTCTCCTCAGGCTTCTAACTATGGCTACACCTTC,CASSPQASNYGYTF
-,TRBJ1-2,15,TRBV19,once,TGTGCCAGTCTCGCCCTAACTACAGGGAACCCTGGCTACACCTTC,CASLALTTGNPGYTF
-,TRBJ2-2,13,TRBV5-6,-,TGTGCCAGCAAAATACTAGCCCTGGGGGAGCTGTTTTTT,CASKILALGELFF
-,TRBJ1-5,13,TRBV30,-,TGTGCCTGGAGTGAGGGCGGGGTGCAGCCCCAGCATTTT,CAWSEGGVQPQHF
TRBD1,TRBJ1-2,14,TRBV7-8,-,TGTGCCAGCAGCTCCGGGGGACAGCTCTATGGCTACACCTTC,CASSSGGQLYGYTF
TRBD2,TRBJ2-7,15,TRBV18,once,TGTGCCAGCTCACCACCGAGCGGGACCACCTACGAGCAGTACTTC,CASSPPSGTTYEQYF
-,TRBJ1-5,15,TRBV7-2,once,TGTGCCAGCAGCTTAAGCCGGGGGAGCAATCAGCCCCAGCATTTT,CASSLSRGSNQPQHF
-,TRBJ1-5,13,TRBV4-1,-,TGCGCCAGCAGCCAAGGACAGAATCAGCCCCAGCATTTT,CASSQGQNQPQHF
TRBD1,TRBJ1-1,16,TRBV3-1/TRBV3-2,once,TGTGCCAGCAGCCAAGTTCTGGGCAGGGGGATCTCTGAAGCTTTCTTT,CASSQVLGRGISEAFF
-,TRBJ1-2,12,TRBV5-5,-,TGTGCCAGCAGCTTGGATCCGCGGGGCTACACCTTC,CASSLDPRGYTF
TRBD2,TRBJ2-2,16,TRBV19,-,TGTGCCAGTAGTTTGGGACTAGCGGGAGCAACCGGGGAGCTGTTTTTT,CASSLGLAGATGELFF
-,TRBJ2-2,16,TRBV6-5,-,TGTGCCAGCAGTTACCTCTCCGGGGAATACACCGGGGAGCTGTTTTTT,CASSYLSGEYTGELFF
TRBD1,TRBJ1-1,17,TRBV7-9,-,TGTGCCAGCAGCCGTTTCAGGGGGCGCTCGCTGAACACTGAAGCTTTCTTT,CASSRFRGRSLNTEAFF
-,TRBJ1-3,13,TRBV19,-,TGTGCCAGTAGCGGGGTGAGGGGAAACACCATATATTTT,CASSGVRGNTIYF
-,TRBJ1-1,14,TRBV5-4,once,TGTGCCAGCAGCAGCCTCACAGGGAACACTGAAGCTTTCTTT,CASSSLTGNTEAFF
-,TRBJ1-1,13,TRBV2,-,TGTGCCAGCAGTGACCCTGAGGGCACTGAAGCTTTCTTT,CASSDPEGTEAFF
TRBD1,TRBJ2-7,15,TRBV6-6,-,TGTGCCAGCAGCCAACCTGGACAGGGGATCTACGAGCAGTACTTC,CASSQPGQGIYEQYF
TRBD2,TRBJ2-3,17,TRBV5-1,-,TGCGCCAGCAGCTTGCATCCAGCGGGGGAGATGGGAGATACGCAGTATTTT,CASSLHPAGEMGDTQYF
TRBD2,TRBJ2-1,16,TRBV6-6,-,TGTGCCAGCAGCAAGCTAACTAGCGGGGGATACAATGAGCAGTTCTTC,CASSKLTSGGYNEQFF
TRBD2,TRBJ2-7,18,TRBV2,many,TGTGCCAGCAGTGAAGAAGACTCCCTAGCGGGGGGGCACTACGAGCAGTACTTC,CASSEEDSLAGGHYEQYF
TRBD2,TRBJ2-4,16,TRBV10-1,-,TGCGCCAGCAGTGATACTAGCGAGGGAGCCAAAAACATTCAGTACTTC,CASSDTSEGAKNIQYF
-,TRBJ1-1,13,TRBV7-8,-,TGTGCCAGCAGTCGATACAGGGACACTGAAGCTTTCTTT,CASSRYRDTEAFF
-,TRBJ2-7,14,TRBV14,-,TGTGCCAGCAGCCCGGTCCAGACTTCCTACGAGCAGTACTTC,CASSPVQTSYEQYF
-,TRBJ2-1,13,TRBV15,-,TGTGCCACCAGCAGAGATCCGGGAGATGAGCAGTTCTTC,CATSRDPGDEQFF